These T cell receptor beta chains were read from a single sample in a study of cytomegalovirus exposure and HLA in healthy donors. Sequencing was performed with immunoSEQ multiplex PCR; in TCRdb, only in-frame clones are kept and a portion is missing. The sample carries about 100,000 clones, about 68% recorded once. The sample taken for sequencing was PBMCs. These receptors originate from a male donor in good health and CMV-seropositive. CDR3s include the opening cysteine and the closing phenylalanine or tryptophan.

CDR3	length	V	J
CASSRQGMETQYF	13	TRBV6-5	TRBJ2-5
CASSFRQGGMNTEAFF	16	TRBV5-1	TRBJ1-1
CASSGELGAGELFF	14	TRBV2	TRBJ2-2
CAISQAGGLKNIQYF	15	TRBV10-3	TRBJ2-4
CASSPLDRDPYEQYF	15	TRBV14	TRBJ2-7
CASSQERTASGGNQPQHF	18	TRBV4-2	TRBJ1-5
CASSQVIQGASTQYF	15	TRBV4-2	TRBJ2-3
CASSPRARGETQYF	14	TRBV2	TRBJ2-5
CASSSRLEAVGELFF	15	TRBV5-4	TRBJ2-2
CATRVGPNYGYTF	13	TRBV6-5	TRBJ1-2
CASSLAGAGTAPYEQYF	17	TRBV5-5	TRBJ2-7
CASSLAGGWSTGELFF	16	TRBV7-2	TRBJ2-2
CASTTSVGANVLTF	14	TRBV5-1	TRBJ2-6
CASSQDHYQETQYF	14	TRBV4-2	TRBJ2-5
CASSQAYGGQETQYF	15	TRBV4-3	TRBJ2-5